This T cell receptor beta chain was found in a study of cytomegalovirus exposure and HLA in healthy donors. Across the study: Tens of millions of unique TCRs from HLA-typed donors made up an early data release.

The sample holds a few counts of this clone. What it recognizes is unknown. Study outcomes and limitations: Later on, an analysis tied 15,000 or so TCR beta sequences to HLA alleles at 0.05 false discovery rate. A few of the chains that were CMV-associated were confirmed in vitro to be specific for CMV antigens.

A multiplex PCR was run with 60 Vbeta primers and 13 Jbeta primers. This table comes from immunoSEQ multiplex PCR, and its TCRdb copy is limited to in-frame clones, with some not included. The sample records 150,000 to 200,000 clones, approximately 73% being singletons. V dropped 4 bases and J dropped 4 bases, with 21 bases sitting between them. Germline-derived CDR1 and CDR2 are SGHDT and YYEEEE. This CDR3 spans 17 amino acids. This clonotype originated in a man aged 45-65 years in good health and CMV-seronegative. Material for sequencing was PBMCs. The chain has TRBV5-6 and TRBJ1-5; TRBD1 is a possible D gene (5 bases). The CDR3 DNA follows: TGTGCCAGCAGCGTCAGGTCGGGGGTGGCTCGGAATCAGCCCCAGCATTTT. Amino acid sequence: CASSVRSGVARNQPQHF.